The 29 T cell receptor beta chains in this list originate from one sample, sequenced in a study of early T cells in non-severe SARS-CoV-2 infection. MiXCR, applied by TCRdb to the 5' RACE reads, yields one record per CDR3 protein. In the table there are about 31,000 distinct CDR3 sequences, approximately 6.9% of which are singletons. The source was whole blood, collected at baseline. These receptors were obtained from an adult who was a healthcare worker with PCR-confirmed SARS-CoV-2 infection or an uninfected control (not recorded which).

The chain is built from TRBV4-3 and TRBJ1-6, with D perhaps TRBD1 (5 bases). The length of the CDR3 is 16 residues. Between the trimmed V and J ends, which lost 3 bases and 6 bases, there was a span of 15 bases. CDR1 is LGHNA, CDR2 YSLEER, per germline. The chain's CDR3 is CASSQEMTVPNSPLHF. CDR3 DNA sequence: TGCGCCAGCAGCCAGGAAATGACAGTCCCTAATTCACCCCTCCACTTT.

The CDR3 DNA reads as TGTGCCAGCAGTTTTTCCGGGAGGGCCACAGATACGCAGTATTTT. Protein sequence: CASSFSGRATDTQYF. The gene calls are TRBV12-3 or TRBV12-4 and TRBJ2-3, with 8 bases fitting TRBD2. With V trimmed by 3 bases and J by 2 bases, 4 bases remained unmatched. This CDR3 has 15 residues.

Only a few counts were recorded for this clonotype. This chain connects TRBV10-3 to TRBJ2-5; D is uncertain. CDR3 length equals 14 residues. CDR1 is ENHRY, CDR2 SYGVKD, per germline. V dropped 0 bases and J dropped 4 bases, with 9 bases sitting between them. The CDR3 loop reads CAISESVAVETQYF. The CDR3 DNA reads TGTGCCATCAGTGAGTCGGTGGCGGTAGAGACCCAGTACTTC.

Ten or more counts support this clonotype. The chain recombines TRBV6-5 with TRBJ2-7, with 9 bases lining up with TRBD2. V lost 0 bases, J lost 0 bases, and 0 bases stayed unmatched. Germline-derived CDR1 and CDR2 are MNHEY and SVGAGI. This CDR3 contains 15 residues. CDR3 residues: CASSYSSGSSYEQYF. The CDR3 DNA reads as TGTGCCAGCAGTTACTCTAGCGGGAGCTCCTACGAGCAGTACTTC.

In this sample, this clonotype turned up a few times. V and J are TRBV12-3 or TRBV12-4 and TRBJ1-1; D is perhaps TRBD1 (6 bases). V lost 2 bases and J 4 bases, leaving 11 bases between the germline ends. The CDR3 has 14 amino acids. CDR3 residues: CASSLQGLATEAFF. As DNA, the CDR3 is TGTGCCAGCAGTTTACAGGGGTTGGCCACTGAAGCTTTCTTT.

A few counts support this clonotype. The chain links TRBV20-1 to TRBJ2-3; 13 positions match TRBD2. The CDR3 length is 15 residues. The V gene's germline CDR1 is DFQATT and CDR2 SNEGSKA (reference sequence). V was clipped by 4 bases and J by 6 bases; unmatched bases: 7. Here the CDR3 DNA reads TGCAGTGCTACCCGGACTAGCGGGAGCGGTGATACGCAGTATTTT. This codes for CSATRTSGSGDTQYF.

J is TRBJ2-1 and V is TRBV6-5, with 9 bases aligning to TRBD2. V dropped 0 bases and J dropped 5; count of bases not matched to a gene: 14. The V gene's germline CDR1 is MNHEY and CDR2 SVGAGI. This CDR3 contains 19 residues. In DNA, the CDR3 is TGTGCCAGCAGTTACTCGGGTATGAGTGGGCTAGCGGGGAACAATGAGCAGTTCTTC. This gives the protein CASSYSGMSGLAGNNEQFF.

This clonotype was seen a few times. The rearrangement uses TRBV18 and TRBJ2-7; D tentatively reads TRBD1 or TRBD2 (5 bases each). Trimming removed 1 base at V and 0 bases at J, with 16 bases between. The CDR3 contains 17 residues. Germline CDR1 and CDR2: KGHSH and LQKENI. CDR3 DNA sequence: TGTGCCAGCTCACCACGGGCTAGCCATGGGGCCTCCTACGAGCAGTACTTC. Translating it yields CASSPRASHGASYEQYF.

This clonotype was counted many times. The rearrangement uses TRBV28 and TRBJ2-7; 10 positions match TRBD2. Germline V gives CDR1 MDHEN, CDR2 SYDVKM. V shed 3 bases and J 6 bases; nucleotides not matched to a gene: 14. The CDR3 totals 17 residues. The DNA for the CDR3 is TGTGCCAGCAGTTTGGCGTCTAGCGGGAGCCCCATACGCGAGCAGTACTTC. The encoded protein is CASSLASSGSPIREQYF.

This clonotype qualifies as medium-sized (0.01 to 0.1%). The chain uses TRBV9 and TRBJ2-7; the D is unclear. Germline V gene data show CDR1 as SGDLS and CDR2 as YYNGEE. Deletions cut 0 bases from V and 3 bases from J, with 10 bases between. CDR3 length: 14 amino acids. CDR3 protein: CASSVAAGNYEQYF. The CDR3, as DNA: TGTGCCAGCAGCGTAGCGGCAGGAAACTACGAGCAGTACTTC.

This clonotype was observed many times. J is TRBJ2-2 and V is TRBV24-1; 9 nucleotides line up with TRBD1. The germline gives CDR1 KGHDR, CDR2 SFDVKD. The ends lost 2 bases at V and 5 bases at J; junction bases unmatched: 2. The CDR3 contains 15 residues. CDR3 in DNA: TGTGCCACCAGTGATTCCGGGACAGGGACCGGGGAGCTGTTTTTT. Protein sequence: CATSDSGTGTGELFF.

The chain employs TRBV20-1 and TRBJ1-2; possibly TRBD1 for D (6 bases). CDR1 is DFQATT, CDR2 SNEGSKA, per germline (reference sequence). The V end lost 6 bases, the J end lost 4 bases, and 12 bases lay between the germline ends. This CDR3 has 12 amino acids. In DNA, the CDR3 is TGCAGTGCCGGCGGACAGCTCTATGGCTACACCTTC. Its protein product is CSAGGQLYGYTF.

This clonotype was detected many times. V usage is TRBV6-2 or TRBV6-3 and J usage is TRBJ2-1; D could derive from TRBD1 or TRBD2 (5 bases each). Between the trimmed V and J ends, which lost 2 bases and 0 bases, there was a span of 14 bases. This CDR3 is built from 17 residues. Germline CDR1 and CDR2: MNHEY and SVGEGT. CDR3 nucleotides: TGTGCCAGCAGTTACACATTTGGGGGACGCTCCTACAATGAGCAGTTCTTC. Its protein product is CASSYTFGGRSYNEQFF.

CDR3 nucleotide sequence: TGTGCCAGCAGCCCCCGGGGCGCCTCTAATGAAAAACTGTTTTTT. Amino acids: CASSPRGASNEKLFF. The gene calls are TRBV9 and TRBJ1-4, with TRBD1 as a possible D gene (5 bases). With 4 bases removed from V and 3 bases from J, the gap between germline ends came to 13 bases. Per the germline V gene, CDR1 is SGDLS and CDR2 is YYNGEE. The CDR3 is 15 amino acids.

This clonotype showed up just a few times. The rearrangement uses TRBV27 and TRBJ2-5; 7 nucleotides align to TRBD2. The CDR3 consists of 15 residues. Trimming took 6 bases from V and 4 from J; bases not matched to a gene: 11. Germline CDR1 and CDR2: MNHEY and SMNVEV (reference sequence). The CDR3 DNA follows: TGTGCCAGCAGCCGTACCCTCGGCGGGGGAGAGACCCAGTACTTC. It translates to CASSRTLGGGETQYF.

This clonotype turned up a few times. The CDR3 bases are TGTGCCAGCAGTCTACGGACAGGGCCAATGTACGAGCAGTACTTC. Protein sequence: CASSLRTGPMYEQYF. V is TRBV6-5 and J is TRBJ2-7; 8 nucleotides line up with TRBD1. Germline trimming cut 5 bases from V and 4 bases from J; bases unmatched to any gene: 10. The CDR3 is 15 amino acids. Per germline, CDR1 MNHEY and CDR2 SVGAGI.

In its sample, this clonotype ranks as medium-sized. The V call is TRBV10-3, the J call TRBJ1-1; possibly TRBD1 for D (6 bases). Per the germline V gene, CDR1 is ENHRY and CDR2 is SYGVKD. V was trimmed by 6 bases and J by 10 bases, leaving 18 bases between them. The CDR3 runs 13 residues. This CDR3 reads CAIRETGAYGAFF. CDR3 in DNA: TGTGCCATCAGGGAGACAGGAGCTTATGGAGCTTTCTTT.

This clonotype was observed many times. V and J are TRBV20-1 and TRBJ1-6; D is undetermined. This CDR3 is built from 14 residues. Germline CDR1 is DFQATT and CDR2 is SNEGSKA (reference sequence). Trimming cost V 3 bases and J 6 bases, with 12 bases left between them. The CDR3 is CSASRGTSNSPLHF. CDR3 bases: TGCAGTGCTAGTCGTGGAACCTCTAATTCACCCCTCCACTTT.

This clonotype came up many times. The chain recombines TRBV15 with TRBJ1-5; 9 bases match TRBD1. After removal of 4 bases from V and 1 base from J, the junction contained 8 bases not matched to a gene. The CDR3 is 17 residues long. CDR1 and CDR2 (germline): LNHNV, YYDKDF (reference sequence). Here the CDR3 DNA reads TGTGCCACCAGCAACCCGGGACAGGGAGGGAGCAATCAGCCCCAGCATTTT. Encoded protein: CATSNPGQGGSNQPQHF.

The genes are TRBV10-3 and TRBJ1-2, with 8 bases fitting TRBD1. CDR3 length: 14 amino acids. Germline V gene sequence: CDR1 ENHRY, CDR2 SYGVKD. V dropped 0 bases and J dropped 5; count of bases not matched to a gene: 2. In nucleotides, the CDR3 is TGTGCCATCAGTGAGTCTGACAGGGGTTATGGCTACACCTTC. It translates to CAISESDRGYGYTF.

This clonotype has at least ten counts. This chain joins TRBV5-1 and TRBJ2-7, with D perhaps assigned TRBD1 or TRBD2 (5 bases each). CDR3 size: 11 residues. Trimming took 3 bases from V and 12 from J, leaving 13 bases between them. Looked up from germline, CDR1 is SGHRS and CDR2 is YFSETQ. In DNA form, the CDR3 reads TGCGCCAGCAGCTGGGGGTTAATATGGTACTTC. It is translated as CASSWGLIWYF.

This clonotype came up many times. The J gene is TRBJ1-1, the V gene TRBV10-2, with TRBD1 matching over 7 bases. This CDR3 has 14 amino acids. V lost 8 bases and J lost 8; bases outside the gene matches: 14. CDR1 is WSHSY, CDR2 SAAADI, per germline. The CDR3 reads CASSVDKRTGEAFF. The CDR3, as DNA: TGCGCCAGCTCGGTGGACAAACGGACAGGAGAAGCTTTCTTT.

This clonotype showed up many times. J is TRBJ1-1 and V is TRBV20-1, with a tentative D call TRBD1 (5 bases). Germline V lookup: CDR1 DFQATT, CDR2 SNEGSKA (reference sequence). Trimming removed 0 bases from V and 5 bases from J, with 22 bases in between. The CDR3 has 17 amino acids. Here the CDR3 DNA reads TGCAGTGCTAGAGATCGCCGTCAGGGATTAGGTCTTACTGAAGCTTTCTTT. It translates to CSARDRRQGLGLTEAFF.

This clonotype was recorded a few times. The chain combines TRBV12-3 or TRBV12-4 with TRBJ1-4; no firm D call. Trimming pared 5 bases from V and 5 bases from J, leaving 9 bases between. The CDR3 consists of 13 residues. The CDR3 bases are TGTGCCAGCAGTGGAGGGTTCAATGAAAAACTGTTTTTT. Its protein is CASSGGFNEKLFF.

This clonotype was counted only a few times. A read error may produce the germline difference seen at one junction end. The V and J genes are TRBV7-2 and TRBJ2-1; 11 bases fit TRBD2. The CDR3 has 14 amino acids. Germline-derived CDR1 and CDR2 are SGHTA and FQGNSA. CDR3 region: CASSLAGGIGEQFF. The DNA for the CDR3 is TGTGCCAGCAGCCTAGCGGGAGGCATTGGTGAGCAGTTCTTC.

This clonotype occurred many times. Here the CDR3 DNA reads TGTGCCAGCAGCTTAGTTCTGGGGCAAGGGCAGTTCTTC. Its translation is CASSLVLGQGQFF. The V gene is TRBV7-8, the J gene TRBJ2-1; a possible D gene is TRBD1 (5 bases). The length of the CDR3 is 13 residues. V lost 1 base and J lost 12, with 13 bases in between. Germline V gene lookup returns CDR1 SGHVS and CDR2 FQNEAQ.

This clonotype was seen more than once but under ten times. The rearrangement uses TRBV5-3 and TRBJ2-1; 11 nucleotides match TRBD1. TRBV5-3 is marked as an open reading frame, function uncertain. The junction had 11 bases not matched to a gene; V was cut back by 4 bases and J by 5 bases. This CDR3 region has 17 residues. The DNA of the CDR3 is TGTGCCAGAAGCCTGTATAGGGACAGGGGGGCCGACAATGAGCAGTTCTTC. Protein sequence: CARSLYRDRGADNEQFF.

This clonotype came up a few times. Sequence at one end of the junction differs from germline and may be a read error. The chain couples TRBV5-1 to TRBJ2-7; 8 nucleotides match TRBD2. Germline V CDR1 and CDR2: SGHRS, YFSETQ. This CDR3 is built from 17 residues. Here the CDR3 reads CTSSLTPQREQPYEQYF. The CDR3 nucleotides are TGCACCAGCAGCTTGACCCCTCAGCGGGAGCAGCCCTACGAGCAGTACTTC.

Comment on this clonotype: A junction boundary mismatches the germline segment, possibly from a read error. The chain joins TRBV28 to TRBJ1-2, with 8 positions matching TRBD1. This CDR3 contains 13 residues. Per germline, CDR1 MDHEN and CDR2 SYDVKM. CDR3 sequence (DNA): TGTGTCAGCAGCCAGACAGGGGAAAATGGCTACACCTTC. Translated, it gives CVSSQTGENGYTF.